A single sample is the source of the 5 T cell receptor beta chains below, sequenced in a study of shared clonotypes between healthy human individuals (dated by TCRdb to 2018 to 2021). Library method: the immunoSEQ multiplex PCR assay. TCRdb obtained this table from immuneACCESS and retained in-frame rearrangements with V and J assigned. These tables miss some clones; where compared with another copy, unresolved V genes account for less than half of the shortfall, and the remainder is unexplained. The sample yields 650,000 to 800,000 clones; 72% were counted once. The top ten constitute over 1.5% of the sample. Sequences were obtained from memory CD4+ T cells sorted from blood. The cell subset or site label on this specimen signifies: CD45RA-negative fraction. These receptor sequences come from a woman between 25 and 40 years old in good health.

The chain has TRBV6-5 and TRBJ2-1; TRBD2 matches 10 bases. Germline-derived CDR1 and CDR2 are MNHEY and SVGAGI. This CDR3 comprises 15 residues. The trim removed 8 bases at V and 8 bases at J, leaving 12 bases unmatched. The CDR3 bases are TGTGCCAGCTTTAAGCGGGAGGGATATGTAGATGAGCAGTTCTTC. Residues: CASFKREGYVDEQFF.

This chain joins TRBV30 and TRBJ1-2; perhaps TRBD1 as D (6 bases). The CDR3 length is 12 residues. Trimming stripped 3 bases from V and 6 bases from J, with 11 bases between. Germline V gene lookup returns CDR1 GTSNPN and CDR2 SVGIG (reference sequence). CDR3 protein: CAWRPTGHGYTF. As DNA, the CDR3 is TGTGCCTGGAGACCGACAGGTCATGGCTACACCTTC.

The CDR3 reads CATRVEGNPYNEQFF. CDR3 in DNA: TGTGCCACCCGCGTGGAGGGGAACCCCTACAATGAGCAGTTCTTC. The genes are TRBV15 and TRBJ2-1; D perhaps matches TRBD2 (6 bases). V was shortened by 8 bases and J by 2 bases, with 16 bases between the two germline ends. The germline V gene encodes CDR1 LNHNV and CDR2 YYDKDF (reference sequence). CDR3 size: 15 residues.

This clone was seen a handful of times. The chain has TRBV28 and TRBJ2-2; 9 bases align to TRBD2. The CDR3 is 16 amino acids. Germline assignment: CDR1 MDHEN and CDR2 SYDVKM. Trimming at V came to 2 bases and at J to 5 bases, leaving 6 bases not matched to a gene. The CDR3 DNA follows: TGTGCCAGCAGTTTAATAGCGGGAGTCTCAACCGGGGAGCTGTTTTTT. Its protein product is CASSLIAGVSTGELFF.

This clone appeared once. The V and J genes are TRBV7-2 and TRBJ2-3, with 10 bases matching TRBD1. This CDR3 has 16 amino acids. Per the germline V gene, CDR1 is SGHTA and CDR2 is FQGNSA. V lost 5 bases, J lost 2 bases, and 7 bases stayed unmatched. This CDR3 is CASSLGTGATTDTQYF. The CDR3 nucleotides read TGTGCCAGCAGCCTCGGGACAGGGGCTACCACAGATACGCAGTATTTT.